The 27 T cell receptor beta chains below come from one sample, sequenced in a study of cytomegalovirus exposure and HLA in healthy donors. Sequencing was performed with immunoSEQ multiplex PCR; in TCRdb, only in-frame clones are kept and a portion is missing. The sample has around 250,000 clones, roughly 88% seen once. Material for sequencing was PBMCs. These receptors were taken from a woman in her 30s in good health and CMV-seronegative.

The rearrangement links TRBV4-1 to TRBJ1-2; 9 positions match TRBD1. The V gene's germline CDR1 is MGHRA and CDR2 YSYEKL. The CDR3 is made up of 14 amino acids. J lost 5 bases, V lost 6 bases, and 7 bases had no gene match. CDR3 sequence reads: CASRLTGGGYGYTF. CDR3 in DNA: TGCGCCAGCAGGTTGACAGGGGGAGGATATGGCTACACCTTC.

The chain has TRBV12-5 and TRBJ2-1; no definite D call. CDR1 is LGHNT, CDR2 FRNRAP, per germline. The CDR3 runs 15 residues. V gave up 5 bases and J gave up 8 bases, with 19 bases separating them. The CDR3 nucleotides read TGTGCTAGTGGTATCAAAAAGTCCGTCTTGGATGAGCAGTTCTTC. This translates into CASGIKKSVLDEQFF.

This clone was seen a few times. The chain carries TRBV27 and TRBJ2-7; D call uncertain. CDR1 is MNHEY, CDR2 SMNVEV, per germline (reference sequence). This CDR3 contains 13 residues. V was cut by 6 bases and J by 3 bases, with 12 bases left in between. CDR3 amino acids: CASSPTASYEQYF. The CDR3 bases are TGTGCCAGCAGCCCCACGGCCAGCTACGAGCAGTACTTC.

The rearrangement uses TRBV29-1 and TRBJ2-7, with D possibly matching TRBD2 (5 bases). Trimming stripped 6 bases from V and 0 bases from J, with 9 bases between. The CDR3 extends over 12 amino acids. The V gene's germline CDR1 is SQVTM and CDR2 ANQGSEA. CDR3: CSVVASSYEQYF. CDR3 sequence (DNA): TGCAGCGTGGTAGCGAGCTCCTACGAGCAGTACTTC.

The chain links TRBV6-1 to TRBJ1-2; no clear D gene. There are 14 residues in the CDR3. Germline assignment: CDR1 MNHNS and CDR2 SASEGT. With 0 bases removed from V and 4 bases from J, the gap between germline ends came to 9 bases. CDR3: CASSEAYYLYGYTF. In DNA, the CDR3 is TGTGCCAGCAGTGAAGCGTATTACCTCTATGGCTACACCTTC.

The CDR3 spells CASRLLSNSGMYEQYF. The CDR3 DNA follows: TGTGCAAGTCGCTTACTTTCAAATAGCGGGATGTACGAGCAGTACTTC. The rearrangement joins TRBV12-2 to TRBJ2-7; no check of the table's D call, TRBD2, against the DNA was made. TRBV12-2 is given as a pseudogene. The CDR3 consists of 16 residues.

In regard to this clone: The sample carries other DNA sequences with the same CDR3. The chain employs TRBV13 and TRBJ1-2, with a possible D match to TRBD1 (5 bases). The CDR3 runs 14 residues. Germline CDR1 reads PRHDT; CDR2 reads FYEKMQ (reference sequence). V was cut by 0 bases and J by 2 bases, with 7 bases left in between. The CDR3 loop is CASSLGRGNYGYTF. CDR3 sequence (DNA): TGTGCCAGCAGCTTAGGTCGGGGGAACTATGGCTACACCTTC.

This clone was seen just once. This rearrangement joins TRBV19 to TRBJ1-2; D is possibly TRBD1 (6 bases). Trimming stripped 5 bases from V and 0 bases from J, with 13 bases between. CDR3 length equals 15 residues. Looked up from germline, CDR1 is LNHDA and CDR2 is SQIVND (reference sequence). CDR3 bases: TGTGCCAGTAGTCTCGGGACACCAGCTAACTATGGCTACACCTTC. The encoded protein is CASSLGTPANYGYTF.

The chain combines TRBV4-3 with TRBJ2-3; possibly TRBD1 for D (5 bases). CDR1 and CDR2 (germline): LGHNA, YSLEER. V lost 1 base, J lost 4 bases, and 12 bases lay in between. The CDR3 is 15 residues long. Written as DNA, the CDR3 is TGCGCCAGCAGCCAAGGTGCAGGGTATGCAGATACGCAGTATTTT. This encodes CASSQGAGYADTQYF.

The chain is built from TRBV19 and TRBJ2-2; 12 bases fit TRBD2. The germline V gene has CDR1 LNHDA and CDR2 SQIVND (reference sequence). This CDR3 comprises 16 residues. V dropped 6 bases and J dropped 1; count of bases not matched to a gene: 3. The CDR3 here is CASSRLAGENTGELFF. In DNA, the CDR3 is TGTGCCAGTAGCCGACTAGCGGGAGAGAACACCGGGGAGCTGTTTTTT.

In DNA, the CDR3 is TGTGCCAGCAGCTTCTCGGCTAGGGAGCAGTACTTC. Protein sequence: CASSFSAREQYF. The J gene is TRBJ2-7, the V gene TRBV5-4; D is undetermined. V lost 2 bases, J lost 7 bases, and 10 bases lay in between. Germline lookup yields CDR1 SGHNT and CDR2 YYREEE (reference sequence). The CDR3 runs 12 residues. Full variable domain (outside the CDR3, taken from reference TRBV5-4 and TRBJ2-7): ETGVTQSPTHLIKTRGQQVTLRCSSQSGHNTVSWYQQALGQGPQFIFQYYREEENGRGNFPPRFSGLQFPNYSSELNVNALELDDSALYLCASSFSAREQYFGPGTRLTVT.

This clone was seen once. The genes are TRBV19 and TRBJ2-1; 9 positions agree with TRBD2. The length of the CDR3 is 14 residues. From germline, CDR1 is LNHDA and CDR2 SQIVND (reference sequence). The V and J ends lost 1 base and 8 bases, in that order; junction bases with no gene match: 3. The DNA of the CDR3 is TGTGCCAGTAGTATAGGTCTAGCGGGACATGAGCAGTTCTTC. This encodes CASSIGLAGHEQFF. Full variable domain (rest looked up from reference TRBV19 and TRBJ2-1): DGGITQSPKYLFRKEGQNVTLSCEQNLNHDAMYWYRQDPGQGLRLIYYSQIVNDFQKGDIAEGYSVSREKKESFPLTVTSAQKNPTAFYLCASSIGLAGHEQFFGPGTRLTVL.

This clone has a single count. The CDR3 DNA follows: TGTGCCAGCAGTTTATCTATACTAGCGCCAAATTACGAGCAGTACTTC. Amino acid sequence: CASSLSILAPNYEQYF. The genes are TRBV27 and TRBJ2-7; 7 bases are a match to TRBD2. The CDR3 is made up of 16 amino acids. With V trimmed by 0 bases and J by 4 bases, 9 bases remained unmatched. The germline gives CDR1 MNHEY, CDR2 SMNVEV (reference sequence).

The rearrangement links TRBV11-2 to TRBJ2-1; TRBD2 matches at 11 bases. Germline lookup yields CDR1 SGHAT and CDR2 FQNNGV. The CDR3 is 19 amino acids. Trimming removed 1 base from V and 2 bases from J; junction bases left unmatched: 10. The DNA of the CDR3 is TGTGCCAGCAGCTTAGGTCCCATCTTTAGCGGGAGGGCCTACAATGAGCAGTTCTTC. It translates to CASSLGPIFSGRAYNEQFF.

V usage is TRBV5-1 and J usage is TRBJ2-2, with D hard to call. The CDR3 is made up of 14 amino acids. V lost 0 bases and J 1 base, leaving 4 bases between the germline ends. From germline, CDR1 is SGHRS and CDR2 YFSETQ. Written as DNA, the CDR3 is TGCGCCAGCAGCTTGGCAGGGAACACCGGGGAGCTGTTTTTT. Residues: CASSLAGNTGELFF.

The chain couples TRBV5-1 to TRBJ2-7; 8 bases align to TRBD1. Losses at the gene ends were 0 bases for V and 4 bases for J; bases not matched to a gene: 9. The CDR3 is 16 amino acids. CDR1 is SGHRS and CDR2 is YFSETQ in the germline V gene. This chain's CDR3 is CASSLGLATGEYEQYF. CDR3 coding DNA: TGCGCCAGCAGCTTGGGACTCGCGACAGGGGAATACGAGCAGTACTTC.

This clone was counted a single time. The chain couples TRBV7-2 to TRBJ2-1; 7 bases map to TRBD1. J gave up 5 bases and V 3 bases, and 4 bases lay outside the gene matches. This CDR3 has 14 amino acids. Germline V CDR1 and CDR2: SGHTA, FQGNSA. The CDR3 nucleotides are TGTGCCAGCAGCTTCGTGGACAGGAACAATGAGCAGTTCTTC. Encoded protein: CASSFVDRNNEQFF.

The chain couples TRBV5-6 to TRBJ2-1; 7 positions agree with TRBD1. With 5 bases clipped from V and 2 bases from J, the junction kept 10 bases outside the gene matches. Germline assignment: CDR1 SGHDT and CDR2 YYEEEE. The CDR3 covers 16 residues. CDR3 sequence: CASSPTRGQTYNEQFF. In nucleotides, the CDR3 is TGTGCCAGCAGTCCGACGAGGGGACAGACCTACAATGAGCAGTTCTTC. Using reference TRBV5-6 and TRBJ2-1 for the parts outside the CDR3, the full variable domain is DAGVTQSPTHLIKTRGQQVTLRCSPKSGHDTVSWYQQALGQGPQFIFQYYEEEERQRGNFPDRFSGHQFPNYSSELNVNALLLGDSALYLCASSPTRGQTYNEQFFGPGTRLTVL.

The rearrangement links TRBV6-5 to TRBJ2-7, with D perhaps matching TRBD1 or TRBD2 (6 bases each). Trimming shortened V by 10 bases and J by 3 bases, and 19 bases separated the two germline ends. From germline, CDR1 is MNHEY and CDR2 SVGAGI. The CDR3 is 14 amino acids. In nucleotides, the CDR3 is TGTGCCACCGGACAAAAGAAGGGGGGCTACGAGCAGTACTTC. Protein product: CATGQKKGGYEQYF.

The CDR3 DNA reads TGTGCCAGCAGCCCCGGGGAGCGGGGGAACAATGAGCAGTTCTTC. Translated, it gives CASSPGERGNNEQFF. The V and J genes are TRBV7-2 and TRBJ2-1, with 8 nucleotides matching TRBD2. The CDR3 has 15 residues. Germline trimming cut 5 bases from V and 5 bases from J; bases unmatched to any gene: 8. Germline CDR1 SGHTA, CDR2 FQGNSA.

This chain uses TRBV5-6 with TRBJ2-3; weak D call: TRBD2 (5 bases). Germline V CDR1 and CDR2: SGHDT, YYEEEE. The CDR3 covers 16 residues. Trimming took off 0 bases at V and 0 bases at J, with 11 bases between the two ends. The CDR3 DNA reads TGTGCCAGCAGCTTGGAACTAGTCCCCAGCACAGATACGCAGTATTTT. Amino acid sequence: CASSLELVPSTDTQYF.

The chain joins TRBV4-1 to TRBJ2-1, with 12 bases that match TRBD2. V lost 1 base and J lost 5; bases outside the gene matches: 0. This CDR3 region has 15 residues. Germline CDR1 is MGHRA and CDR2 is YSYEKL. The CDR3 here is CASSQGLAGDNEQFF. For the CDR3, the DNA is TGCGCCAGCAGCCAAGGACTAGCGGGAGACAATGAGCAGTTCTTC.

V usage is TRBV5-6 and J usage is TRBJ1-5, with D perhaps TRBD1 (5 bases). The CDR3 has 15 residues. V was cut by 2 bases and J by 2 bases, with 11 bases left in between. Germline CDR1 is SGHDT and CDR2 is YYEEEE. The CDR3 region has the DNA TGTGCCAGCAGCTTTTCAGGGATTCGCAATCAGCCCCAGCATTTT. It yields the protein CASSFSGIRNQPQHF.

This clone has only one observation. The chain has TRBV6-6 and TRBJ1-2; weak D call: TRBD1 (6 bases). CDR1 is MNHNY and CDR2 is SVGAGI in the germline V gene (reference sequence). The CDR3 is 13 residues long. Trimming removed 5 bases from V and 4 bases from J, with 11 bases in between. This chain's CDR3 is CASSPGESYGYTF. The CDR3 region has the DNA TGTGCCAGCAGTCCAGGGGAGAGCTATGGCTACACCTTC.

The rearrangement joins TRBV28 to TRBJ2-1; perhaps TRBD1 as D (5 bases). CDR3 length: 13 residues. The germline V and J ends were trimmed by 6 bases and 4 bases, with 10 bases remaining between them. Germline V gene data show CDR1 as MDHEN and CDR2 as SYDVKM. In DNA form, the CDR3 reads TGTGCCAGCAGGAAGACAGATTACAATGAGCAGTTCTTC. Translating gives CASRKTDYNEQFF.

V gene TRBV6-5 combines with J gene TRBJ2-7; D assignment may be TRBD1 or TRBD2 (5 bases each). V lost 0 bases to trimming and J lost 6 bases, with 9 bases between them. Germline CDR1 reads MNHEY; CDR2 reads SVGAGI. This CDR3 region has 13 residues. The CDR3 DNA is TGTGCCAGCAGTTACTCTGGGGGTGCCGAGCAGTACTTC. Translating gives CASSYSGGAEQYF.

The chain employs TRBV28 and TRBJ1-5; D is perhaps TRBD1 (5 bases). The germline V gene has CDR1 MDHEN and CDR2 SYDVKM. CDR3 length equals 13 residues. The V gene lost 6 bases and the J gene lost 3 bases, with 9 bases spanning the gap. This chain's CDR3 is CASSDSDNQPQHF. The CDR3 bases are TGTGCCAGCAGCGACAGCGACAATCAGCCCCAGCATTTT. The complete variable domain, with remaining parts taken from reference TRBV28 and TRBJ1-5, reads DVKVTQSSRYLVKRTGEKVFLECVQDMDHENMFWYRQDPGLGLRLIYFSYDVKMKEKGDIPEGYSVSREKKERFSLILESASTNQTSMYLCASSDSDNQPQHFGDGTRLSIL.